What follows describes a single TCR beta chain. Its antigen is not known. PCR amplification relied on 60 Vbeta primers (plus 13 Jbeta primers). Sequenced by immunoSEQ multiplex PCR; TCRdb stores in-frame clones only, minus some. The sample carries around 200,000 clones, approximately 78% recorded once. In nominal health when sampled, donors likely had unrecorded immune exposures nonetheless. Trimming pared 4 bases from V and 1 base from J, leaving 13 bases between. The CDR3 covers 15 residues. The V gene's germline CDR1 is MNHNS and CDR2 SASEGT. The sample is drawn from a study of cytomegalovirus exposure and HLA in healthy donors. General study findings and limits: Most TCR beta V segments were productive about 87% or about 30% of the time in an earlier analysis. Later analysis revealed greater clonal expansion in HLA-associated TCR beta chains than in equally common others.

The rearrangement links TRBV6-1 to TRBJ2-5; tentative D call: TRBD2 (6 bases). Sequenced sample: PBMCs. The receptor comes from a woman aged 35 to 49 in good health and CMV-seronegative. CDR3 residues: CASSGHRESQETQYF. The CDR3 coding sequence is TGTGCCAGCAGTGGTCACCGGGAGTCCCAAGAGACCCAGTACTTC.